The 20 T cell receptor beta chains listed next were all sequenced from one sample in a study of vaccination effects on CD4 cells after COVID-19. The culture ran for nine to eleven days, and then CD4+ T cells were isolated. Two-dose BNT162b2 or mRNA-1273 vaccination was given to participants. Which antigens these TCRs recognize remains unknown. The data were produced by immunoSEQ multiplex PCR, yet TCRdb's version contains in-frame clones alone and is incomplete. The sample holds about 47,000 clones, under 80% seen once. The sequencing here drew on CD4+ T cells from PBMCs cultured without peptide, taken after COVID-19 vaccination. These receptors came from a human donor who received a COVID-19 vaccine.

V gene TRBV2 combines with J gene TRBJ1-6; D is possibly TRBD1 (5 bases). This CDR3 is built from 15 residues. Trimming cost V 10 bases and J 9 bases, with 22 bases left between them. CDR1 SNHLY and CDR2 FYNNEI come from the germline V gene. CDR3 sequence reads: CATNQGTGGISPLHF. The CDR3 coding sequence is TGTGCCACCAACCAGGGTACCGGAGGGATTTCACCCCTCCACTTT.

This chain connects TRBV10-3 to TRBJ1-3; D remains ambiguous. The V and J ends lost 0 bases and 4 bases respectively, with 10 bases between them. Germline-derived CDR1 and CDR2 are ENHRY and SYGVKD. The CDR3 runs to 15 residues. CDR3 in amino acids: CAISESPGTGNTIYF. In DNA form, the CDR3 reads TGTGCCATCAGTGAGTCTCCGGGTACAGGAAACACCATATATTTT.

The chain is built from TRBV2 and TRBJ1-2; TRBD1 aligns across 10 bases. This CDR3 has 14 amino acids. Germline V gene sequence: CDR1 SNHLY, CDR2 FYNNEI. V lost 5 bases, J lost 5 bases, and 5 bases stayed unmatched. The CDR3 here is CASSKGQGLYGYTF. The CDR3 nucleotides read TGTGCCAGCAGTAAGGGACAGGGGTTGTATGGCTACACCTTC.

The rearrangement joins TRBV7-8 to TRBJ1-4; 7 bases line up with TRBD1. The ends lost 5 bases at V and 7 bases at J; junction bases unmatched: 10. This CDR3 has 15 residues. Looked up from germline, CDR1 is SGHVS and CDR2 is FQNEAQ. CDR3 bases: TGTGCCAGCAGCCCTTTCCAGGGGGAAGGTGAAAAACTGTTTTTT. Its protein is CASSPFQGEGEKLFF.

Regarding this clone: Other DNA sequences in this specimen translate into the identical CDR3. This rearrangement joins TRBV20-1 to TRBJ2-3; the D is unclear. V lost 4 bases and J 3 bases, leaving 2 bases between the germline ends. CDR3 length: 10 residues. The V gene's germline CDR1 is DFQATT and CDR2 SNEGSKA (reference sequence). The CDR3 loop is CSAITDTQYF. DNA for the CDR3: TGCAGTGCTATTACAGATACGCAGTATTTT.

The V gene is TRBV28, the J gene TRBJ2-2; no reliable D call. The germline V and J ends were trimmed by 2 bases and 7 bases, with 8 bases remaining between them. The CDR3 extends over 13 amino acids. Germline V gene sequence: CDR1 MDHEN, CDR2 SYDVKM. In DNA, the CDR3 is TGTGCCAGCAGTTTAAGTTCGAACGGGGAGCTGTTTTTT. Translation gives CASSLSSNGELFF.

Written as DNA, the CDR3 is TGTGCCAGCAGCTCACCGGCGGCCTCGAACACCGGGGAGCTGTTTTTT. Its protein is CASSSPAASNTGELFF. The chain is built from TRBV11-2 and TRBJ2-2, with no clear D. The V end lost 4 bases, the J end lost 0 bases, and 12 bases lay between the germline ends. This CDR3 has 16 amino acids. Germline CDR1 reads SGHAT; CDR2 reads FQNNGV.

As DNA, the CDR3 is TGTGCTAGTGGTTTGCCGTCCGGGAGGGCAGAGACCCAGTACTTC. Amino acid sequence: CASGLPSGRAETQYF. This chain links TRBV12-5 with TRBJ2-5, with 8 bases that match TRBD2. CDR1 is LGHNT and CDR2 is FRNRAP in the germline V gene. After removal of 2 bases from V and 4 bases from J, the junction contained 6 bases not matched to a gene. The CDR3 runs 15 residues.

V gene TRBV2 combines with J gene TRBJ2-6, with no clear D. V lost 5 bases to trimming and J lost 2 bases, with 7 bases between them. Germline-derived CDR1 and CDR2 are SNHLY and FYNNEI. The CDR3 contains 14 residues. The CDR3 loop reads CASSFGTGANVLTF. DNA of the CDR3: TGTGCCAGCAGTTTTGGAACTGGGGCCAACGTCCTGACTTTC.

The chain carries TRBV7-2 and TRBJ2-3; the D gene could be TRBD1 or TRBD2 (5 bases each). Germline CDR1 and CDR2: SGHTA and FQGNSA. V gave up 5 bases and J gave up 6 bases, with 12 bases separating them. The CDR3 length is 13 residues. The DNA for the CDR3 is TGTGCCAGCAGCCCGGGACGATGGGATACGCAGTATTTT. Residues: CASSPGRWDTQYF.

This clone was seen more than once but under ten times. V usage is TRBV5-4 and J usage is TRBJ1-4; 9 positions match TRBD1. V shed 4 bases, J shed 8 bases, and the junction held 3 bases outside the gene matches. CDR3 length equals 13 residues. The germline V gene has CDR1 SGHNT and CDR2 YYREEE (reference sequence). CDR3 in amino acids: CASSPDRGEKLFF. The CDR3 DNA reads TGTGCCAGCAGCCCGGACAGGGGAGAAAAACTGTTTTTT. Combining the CDR3 with reference TRBV5-4 and TRBJ1-4 gives the whole variable domain ETGVTQSPTHLIKTRGQQVTLRCSSQSGHNTVSWYQQALGQGPQFIFQYYREEENGRGNFPPRFSGLQFPNYSSELNVNALELDDSALYLCASSPDRGEKLFFGSGTQLSVL.

The V and J genes are TRBV25-1 and TRBJ1-4; 7 bases agree with TRBD1. J was trimmed by 6 bases and V by 4 bases; bases with no gene match: 8. CDR3 length equals 15 residues. Germline V gene sequence: CDR1 MGHDK, CDR2 SYGVNS. The CDR3 nucleotides read TGTGCCAGCAGTGGCAGACAGGGCGAAGATGAAAAACTGTTTTTT. Encoded protein: CASSGRQGEDEKLFF. Together with reference TRBV25-1 and TRBJ1-4, the CDR3 gives the full variable domain: EADIYQTPRYLVIGTGKKITLECSQTMGHDKMYWYQQDPGMELHLIHYSYGVNSTEKGDLSSESTVSRIRTEHFPLTLESARPSHTSQYLCASSGRQGEDEKLFFGSGTQLSVL.

V is TRBV12-5 and J is TRBJ2-2; 7 bases agree with TRBD1. The CDR3 sequence is 15 residues long. V lost 6 bases and J lost 1; bases outside the gene matches: 5. Germline V gene data show CDR1 as LGHNT and CDR2 as FRNRAP. CDR3 in DNA: TGTGCTAGTGGGACCCGACAGGGGAACACCGGGGAGCTGTTTTTT. Its protein product is CASGTRQGNTGELFF.

This clone has just one count. The V and J genes are TRBV9 and TRBJ2-1; D gene ambiguous. This CDR3 comprises 12 residues. The germline V and J ends were trimmed by 0 bases and 9 bases, with 7 bases remaining between them. The germline V gene encodes CDR1 SGDLS and CDR2 YYNGEE. The CDR3 DNA reads TGTGCCAGCAGCGTAGTGGCCGGTGAGCAGTTCTTC. Its translation: CASSVVAGEQFF.

The genes are TRBV5-1 and TRBJ2-5, with D possibly called TRBD1 or TRBD2 (5 bases each). Trimming shortened V by 4 bases and J by 1 base, and 23 bases separated the two germline ends. This CDR3 is 18 amino acids long. Germline V gene data show CDR1 as SGHRS and CDR2 as YFSETQ. CDR3 protein: CASSPRTAPHQGQETQYF. The CDR3 DNA sequence: TGCGCCAGCAGCCCAAGGACTGCTCCTCACCAGGGCCAAGAGACCCAGTACTTC.

V and J are TRBV11-2 and TRBJ1-5; D uncertain. Germline CDR1 and CDR2: SGHAT and FQNNGV. The CDR3 loop spans 15 amino acids. The V and J ends lost 1 base and 0 bases respectively, with 7 bases between them. CDR3 in DNA: TGTGCCAGCAGCTTAGGCCAGTATAGCAATCAGCCCCAGCATTTT. Its protein is CASSLGQYSNQPQHF.

The rearrangement joins TRBV11-3 to TRBJ2-5, with a weak D call TRBD2 (5 bases). The CDR3 sequence is 14 residues long. Trimming took off 5 bases at V and 2 bases at J, with 12 bases between the two ends. The germline V gene has CDR1 SGHNT and CDR2 YENEEA. The CDR3 spells CASSGDRDQETQYF. Here the CDR3 DNA reads TGTGCCAGCAGCGGAGACCGGGATCAAGAGACCCAGTACTTC.

The genes are TRBV5-1 and TRBJ1-2, with D perhaps TRBD1 (6 bases). From germline, CDR1 is SGHRS and CDR2 YFSETQ. The CDR3 runs to 13 residues. V shed 1 base and J shed 5 bases, with 9 bases lying between them. CDR3 loop: CASSLTGLYGYTF. CDR3 coding DNA: TGCGCCAGCAGCTTGACAGGGCTTTATGGCTACACCTTC.

This clone showed up just once. This chain connects TRBV18 to TRBJ2-4; D remains ambiguous. The CDR3 is made up of 12 amino acids. The germline V gene has CDR1 KGHSH and CDR2 LQKENI. Trimming removed 3 bases at V and 8 bases at J, with 8 bases between. The CDR3 region is CASSPVRDIQYF. The CDR3 DNA reads TGTGCCAGCTCACCTGTACGGGACATTCAGTACTTC.

The genes are TRBV6-5 and TRBJ2-7; 8 nucleotides match TRBD1. V gave up 6 bases and J gave up 4 bases; unmatched junction bases: 11. The germline V gene encodes CDR1 MNHEY and CDR2 SVGAGI. The CDR3 length is 15 residues. The CDR3 reads CASSDGTGGSYEQYF. As DNA, the CDR3 is TGTGCCAGCAGCGACGGGACAGGAGGGTCTTACGAGCAGTACTTC.